This T cell receptor (beta chain) was recovered during a study of CD8+CD57+ T cells in acquired aplastic anemia. Background on the study: Roughly 3 ug was the average amount of DNA from sorted CD4+ and CD8+ cells. Broader study findings: There were approximately 27 CD8+ CDR3 sequences that occurred in both patients and controls.

In its sample, this clonotype was seen many times. Its antigen is unknown. It is likely a read error, because the conserved phenylalanine at the end of the CDR3 is missing. It is unclear where the CDR3 begins or ends on the DNA, so no DNA is shown, and the CDR3 is as TCRdb lists it. According to the study, genomic DNA was the template for TCR beta VDJ and CDR3 profiling. MiXCR, run by TCRdb on the reads, gives a single entry per CDR3 protein. This sample has 400,000 to 500,000 distinct CDR3 sequences; about two thirds occur once, and the top ten carry 4%. Germline CDR1 reads SGHTA; CDR2 reads FQGNSA. The CDR3 has 10 amino acids, counting both end residues.

V is TRBV7-2 and J is TRBJ2-2; the table's D call of TRBD1 was not tested on the DNA. What was sequenced was sorted CD4+, CD8+, or CD8+CD57+ T cells (not recorded which) from PBMCs. The clonotype originates from a human donor in good health, serving as a control. The chain's CDR3 is CASSLAGQGL.